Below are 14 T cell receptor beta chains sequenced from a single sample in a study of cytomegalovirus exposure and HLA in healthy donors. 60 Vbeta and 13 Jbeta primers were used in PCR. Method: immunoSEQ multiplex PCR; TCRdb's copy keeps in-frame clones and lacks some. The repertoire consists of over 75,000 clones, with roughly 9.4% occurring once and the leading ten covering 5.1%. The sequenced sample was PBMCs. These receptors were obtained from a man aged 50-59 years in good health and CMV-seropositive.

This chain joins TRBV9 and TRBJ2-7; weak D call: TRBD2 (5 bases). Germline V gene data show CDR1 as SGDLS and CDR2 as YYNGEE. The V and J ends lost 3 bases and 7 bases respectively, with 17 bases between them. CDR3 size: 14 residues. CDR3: CASSAGLVGDEQYF. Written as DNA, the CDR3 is TGTGCCAGCAGCGCCGGACTCGTTGGGGATGAGCAGTACTTC.

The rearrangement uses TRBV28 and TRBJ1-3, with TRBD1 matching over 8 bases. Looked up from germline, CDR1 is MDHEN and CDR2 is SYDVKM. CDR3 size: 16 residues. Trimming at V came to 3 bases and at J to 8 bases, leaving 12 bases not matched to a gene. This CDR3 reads CASSLGVRGPSYTIYF. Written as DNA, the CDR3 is TGTGCCAGCAGTTTGGGTGTCAGGGGGCCCAGCTACACCATATATTTT.

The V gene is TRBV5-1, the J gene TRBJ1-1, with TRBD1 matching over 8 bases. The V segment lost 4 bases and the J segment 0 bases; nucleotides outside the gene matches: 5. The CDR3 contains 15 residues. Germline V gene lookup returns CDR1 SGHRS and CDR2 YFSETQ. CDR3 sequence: CASSLRTGMNTEAFF. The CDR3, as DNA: TGCGCCAGCAGCCTAAGGACAGGGATGAACACTGAAGCTTTCTTT.

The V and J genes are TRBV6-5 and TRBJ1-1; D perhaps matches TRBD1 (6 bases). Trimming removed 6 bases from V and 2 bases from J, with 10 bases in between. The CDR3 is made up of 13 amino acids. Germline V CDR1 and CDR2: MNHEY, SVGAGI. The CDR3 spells CASRQGANTEAFF. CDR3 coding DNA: TGTGCCAGCAGACAGGGTGCTAACACTGAAGCTTTCTTT.

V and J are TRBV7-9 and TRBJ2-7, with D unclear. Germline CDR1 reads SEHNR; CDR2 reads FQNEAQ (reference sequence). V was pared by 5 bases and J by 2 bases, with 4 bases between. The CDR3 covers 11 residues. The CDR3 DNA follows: TGTGCCAGCAGCATTACCTACGAGCAGTACTTC. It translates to CASSITYEQYF.

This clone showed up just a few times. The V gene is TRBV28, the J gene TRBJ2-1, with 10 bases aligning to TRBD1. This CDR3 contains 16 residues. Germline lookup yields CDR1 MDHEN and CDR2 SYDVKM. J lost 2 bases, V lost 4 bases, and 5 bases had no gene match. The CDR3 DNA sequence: TGTGCCAGCAGTTACCCGGGACAGGGGCCCTACAATGAGCAGTTCTTC. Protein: CASSYPGQGPYNEQFF.

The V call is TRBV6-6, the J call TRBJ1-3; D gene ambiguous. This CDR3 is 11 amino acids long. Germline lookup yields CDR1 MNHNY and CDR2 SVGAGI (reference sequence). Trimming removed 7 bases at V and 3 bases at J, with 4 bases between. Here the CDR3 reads CASTYGNTIYF. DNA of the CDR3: TGTGCCAGCACGTATGGAAACACCATATATTTT.

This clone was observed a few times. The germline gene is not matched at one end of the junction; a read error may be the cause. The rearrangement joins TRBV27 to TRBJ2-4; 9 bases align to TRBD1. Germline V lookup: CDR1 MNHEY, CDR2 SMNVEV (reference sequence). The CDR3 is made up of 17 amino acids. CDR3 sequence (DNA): TGTGCCAGCAGTATATCGATACAGGGGGCCCTACAAAACATTCAGTACTTC. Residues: CASSISIQGALQNIQYF.

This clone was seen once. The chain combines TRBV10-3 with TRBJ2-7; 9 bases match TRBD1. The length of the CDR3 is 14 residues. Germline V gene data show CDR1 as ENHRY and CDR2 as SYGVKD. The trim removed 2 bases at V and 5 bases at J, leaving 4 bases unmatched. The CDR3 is CAISEVQGAHEQYF. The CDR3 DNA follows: TGTGCCATCAGTGAGGTACAGGGGGCCCACGAGCAGTACTTC.

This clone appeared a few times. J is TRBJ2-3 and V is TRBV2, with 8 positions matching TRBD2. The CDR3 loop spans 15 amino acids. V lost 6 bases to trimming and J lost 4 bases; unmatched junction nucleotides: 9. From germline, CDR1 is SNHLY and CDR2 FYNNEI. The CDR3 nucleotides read TGTGCCAGCAGGATAACTAACGGGAGGGCAGATACGCAGTATTTT. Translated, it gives CASRITNGRADTQYF.

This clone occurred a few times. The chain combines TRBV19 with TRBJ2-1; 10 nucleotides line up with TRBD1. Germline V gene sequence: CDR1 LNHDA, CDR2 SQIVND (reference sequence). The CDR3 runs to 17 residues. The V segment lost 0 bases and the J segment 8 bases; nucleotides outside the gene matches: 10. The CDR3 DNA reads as TGTGCCAGTAGTATAGATCCGCGGACAGGGGGTAGCTATGAGCAGTTCTTC. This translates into CASSIDPRTGGSYEQFF.

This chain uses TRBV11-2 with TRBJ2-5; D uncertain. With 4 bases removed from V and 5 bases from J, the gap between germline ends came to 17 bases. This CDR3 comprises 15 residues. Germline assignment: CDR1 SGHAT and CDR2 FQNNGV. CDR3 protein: CASSSPFAERETQYF. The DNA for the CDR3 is TGTGCCAGCAGCTCCCCATTTGCGGAGAGGGAGACCCAGTACTTC.

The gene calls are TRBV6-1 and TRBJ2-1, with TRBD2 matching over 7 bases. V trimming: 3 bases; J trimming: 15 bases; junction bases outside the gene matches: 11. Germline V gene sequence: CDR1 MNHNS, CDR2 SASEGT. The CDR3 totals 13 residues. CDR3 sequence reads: CASSDWLGGSPFF. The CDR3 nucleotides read TGTGCCAGCAGTGATTGGCTTGGCGGGAGCCCGTTCTTC.

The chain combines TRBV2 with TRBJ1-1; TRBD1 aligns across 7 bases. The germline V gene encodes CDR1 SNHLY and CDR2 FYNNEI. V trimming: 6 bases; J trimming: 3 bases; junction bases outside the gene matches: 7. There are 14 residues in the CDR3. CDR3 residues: CASRIGTVDTEAFF. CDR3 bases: TGTGCCAGCAGGATCGGGACAGTCGACACTGAAGCTTTCTTT.